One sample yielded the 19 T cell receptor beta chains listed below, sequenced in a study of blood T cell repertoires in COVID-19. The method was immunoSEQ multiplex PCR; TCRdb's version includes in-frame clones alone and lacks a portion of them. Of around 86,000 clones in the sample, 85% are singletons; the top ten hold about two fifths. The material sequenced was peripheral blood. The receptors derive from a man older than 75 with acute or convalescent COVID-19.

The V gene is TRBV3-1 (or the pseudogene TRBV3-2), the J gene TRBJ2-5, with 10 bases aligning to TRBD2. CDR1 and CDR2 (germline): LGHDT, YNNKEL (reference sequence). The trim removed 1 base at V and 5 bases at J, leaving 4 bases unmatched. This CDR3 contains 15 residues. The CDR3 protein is CASSQGKREGETQYF. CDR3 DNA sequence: TGTGCCAGCAGCCAAGGGAAGCGGGAGGGGGAGACCCAGTACTTC.

CDR3 protein: CASRLQGGNSPLHF. The CDR3 region has the DNA TGTGCCAGCAGACTACAGGGTGGGAATTCACCCCTCCACTTT. The chain employs TRBV27 and TRBJ1-6; D possibly corresponds to TRBD1 (6 bases). There are 14 residues in the CDR3. V was clipped by 6 bases and J by 7 bases, with 13 bases between them. CDR1 is MNHEY and CDR2 is SMNVEV in the germline V gene (reference sequence).

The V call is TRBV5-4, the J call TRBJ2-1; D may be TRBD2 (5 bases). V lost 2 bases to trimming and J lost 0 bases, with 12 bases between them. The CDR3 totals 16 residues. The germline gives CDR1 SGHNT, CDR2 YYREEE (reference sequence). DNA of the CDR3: TGTGCCAGCAGCTTCCCCAGCGGAAGCTCCTACAATGAGCAGTTCTTC. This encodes CASSFPSGSSYNEQFF.

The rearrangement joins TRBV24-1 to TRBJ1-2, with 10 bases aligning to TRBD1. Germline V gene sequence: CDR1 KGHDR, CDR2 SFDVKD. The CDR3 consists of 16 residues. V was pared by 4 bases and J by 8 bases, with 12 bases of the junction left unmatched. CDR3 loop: CATSDLKTGGWGGYTF. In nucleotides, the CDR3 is TGTGCCACCAGTGACCTAAAGACAGGGGGCTGGGGAGGCTACACCTTC.

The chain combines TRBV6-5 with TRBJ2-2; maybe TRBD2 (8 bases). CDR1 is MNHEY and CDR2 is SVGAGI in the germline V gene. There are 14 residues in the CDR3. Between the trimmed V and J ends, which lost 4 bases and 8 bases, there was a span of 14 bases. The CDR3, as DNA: TGTGCCAGCAGTTGGGACAGCGGGGGTGGGGAGCTGTTTTTT. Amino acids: CASSWDSGGGELFF.

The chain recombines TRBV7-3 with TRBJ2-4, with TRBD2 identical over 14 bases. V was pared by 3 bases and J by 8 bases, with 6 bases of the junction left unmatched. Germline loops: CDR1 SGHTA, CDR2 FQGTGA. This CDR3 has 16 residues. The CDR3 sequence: CASSLGTSGGEYIQYF. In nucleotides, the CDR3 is TGTGCCAGCAGCTTGGGGACTAGCGGGGGAGAATACATTCAGTACTTC.

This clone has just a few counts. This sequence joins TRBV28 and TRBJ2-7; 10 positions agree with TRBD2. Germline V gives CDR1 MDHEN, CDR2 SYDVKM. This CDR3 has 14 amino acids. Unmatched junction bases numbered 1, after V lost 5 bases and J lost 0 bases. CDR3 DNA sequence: TGTGCCAGCAGTCCTAGCGGGAGCTCCTACGAGCAGTACTTC. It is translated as CASSPSGSSYEQYF.

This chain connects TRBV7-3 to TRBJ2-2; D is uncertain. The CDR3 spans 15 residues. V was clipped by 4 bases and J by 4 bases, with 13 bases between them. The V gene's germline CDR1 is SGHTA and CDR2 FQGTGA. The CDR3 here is CASSSSAHSTGELFF. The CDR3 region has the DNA TGTGCCAGCAGCTCCTCCGCTCATAGCACCGGGGAGCTGTTTTTT.

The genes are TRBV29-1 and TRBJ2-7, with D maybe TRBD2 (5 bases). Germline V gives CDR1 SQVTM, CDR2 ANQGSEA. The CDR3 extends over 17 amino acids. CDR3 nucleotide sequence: TGCAGACCCGTAAGTTGGAGGCTTGGGCTGAGCTCCTACGAGCAGTACTTC. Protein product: CRPVSWRLGLSSYEQYF.

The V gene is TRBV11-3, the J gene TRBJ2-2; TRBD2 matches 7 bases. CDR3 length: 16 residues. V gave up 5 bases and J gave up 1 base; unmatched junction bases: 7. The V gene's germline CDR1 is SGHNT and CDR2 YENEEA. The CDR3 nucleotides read TGTGCCAGCAGCCCGCGGGACTATCAGAACACCGGGGAGCTGTTTTTT. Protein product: CASSPRDYQNTGELFF.

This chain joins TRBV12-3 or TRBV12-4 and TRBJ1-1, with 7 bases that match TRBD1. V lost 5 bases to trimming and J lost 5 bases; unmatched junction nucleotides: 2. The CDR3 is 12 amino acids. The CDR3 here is CASSDRVTEAFF. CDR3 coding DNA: TGTGCCAGCAGTGACAGGGTAACTGAAGCTTTCTTT.

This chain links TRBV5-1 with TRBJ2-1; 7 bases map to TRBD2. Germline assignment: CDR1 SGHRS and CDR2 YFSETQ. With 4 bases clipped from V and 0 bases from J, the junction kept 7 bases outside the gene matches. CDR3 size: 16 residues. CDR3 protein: CASSPGLGSSYNEQFF. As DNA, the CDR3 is TGCGCCAGCAGCCCAGGACTAGGGAGCTCCTACAATGAGCAGTTCTTC.

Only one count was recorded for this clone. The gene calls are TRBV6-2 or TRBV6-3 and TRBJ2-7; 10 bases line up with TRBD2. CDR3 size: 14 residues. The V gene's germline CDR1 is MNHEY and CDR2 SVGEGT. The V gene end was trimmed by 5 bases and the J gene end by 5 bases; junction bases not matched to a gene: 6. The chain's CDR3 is CASSGLAVGNEQYF. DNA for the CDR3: TGTGCCAGCAGTGGACTAGCGGTCGGAAACGAGCAGTACTTC.

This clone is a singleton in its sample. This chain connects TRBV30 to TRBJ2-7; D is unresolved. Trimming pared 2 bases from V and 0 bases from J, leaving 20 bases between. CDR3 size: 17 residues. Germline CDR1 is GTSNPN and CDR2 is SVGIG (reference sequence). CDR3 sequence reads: CAWSPNRSPKVSYEQYF. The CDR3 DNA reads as TGTGCCTGGAGTCCAAACCGGAGCCCGAAGGTCTCCTACGAGCAGTACTTC.

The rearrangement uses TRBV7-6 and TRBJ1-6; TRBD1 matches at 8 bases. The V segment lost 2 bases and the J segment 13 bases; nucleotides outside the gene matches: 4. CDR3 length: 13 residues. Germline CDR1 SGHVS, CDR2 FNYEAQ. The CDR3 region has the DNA TGTGCCAGCAGCTTACGACAGGGGAATCCCCTCCACTTT. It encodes CASSLRQGNPLHF.

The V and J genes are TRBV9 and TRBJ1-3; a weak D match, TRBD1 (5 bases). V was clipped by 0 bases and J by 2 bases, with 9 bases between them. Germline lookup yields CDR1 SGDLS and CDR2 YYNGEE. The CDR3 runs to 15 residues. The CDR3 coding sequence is TGTGCCAGCAGCGTAGACGGGGGAACTGGAAACACCATATATTTT. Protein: CASSVDGGTGNTIYF.

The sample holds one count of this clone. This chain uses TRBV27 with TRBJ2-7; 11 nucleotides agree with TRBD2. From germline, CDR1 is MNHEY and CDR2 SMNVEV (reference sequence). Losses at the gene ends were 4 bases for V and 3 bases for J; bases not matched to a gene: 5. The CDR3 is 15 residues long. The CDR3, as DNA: TGTGCCAGCAGTTCCCCAGGGACTAGCGGCTACGAGCAGTACTTC. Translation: CASSSPGTSGYEQYF.

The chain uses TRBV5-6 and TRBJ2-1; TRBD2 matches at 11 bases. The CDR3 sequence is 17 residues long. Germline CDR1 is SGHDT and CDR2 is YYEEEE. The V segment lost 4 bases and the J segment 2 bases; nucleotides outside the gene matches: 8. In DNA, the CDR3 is TGTGCCAGCAGCACCCCAGGGACTAGCGGTACCTACAATGAGCAGTTCTTC. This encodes CASSTPGTSGTYNEQFF.

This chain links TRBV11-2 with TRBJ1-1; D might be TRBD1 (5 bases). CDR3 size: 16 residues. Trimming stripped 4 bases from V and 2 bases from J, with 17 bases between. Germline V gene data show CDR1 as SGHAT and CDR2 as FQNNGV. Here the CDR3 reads CASSSGRGQANTEAFF. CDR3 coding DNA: TGTGCCAGCAGCTCGGGCCGAGGACAAGCCAACACTGAAGCTTTCTTT. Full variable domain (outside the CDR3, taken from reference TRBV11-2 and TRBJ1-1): EAGVAQSPRYKIIEKRQSVAFWCNPISGHATLYWYQQILGQGPKLLIQFQNNGVVDDSQLPKDRFSAERLKGVDSTLKIQPAKLEDSAVYLCASSSGRGQANTEAFFGQGTRLTVV.